One TCR beta chain is described in this entry. TCR alpha and TCR beta cDNA libraries carrying sample barcodes and UMIs were produced by 5'RACE using constant-segment primers. From the 5' RACE reads, TCRdb called clonotypes with MiXCR, one entry per CDR3 protein. This sample has about 190,000 distinct CDR3 sequences; about a sixth occur once, and the top ten carry roughly 2.4%. V was cut by 0 bases and J by 2 bases, with 14 bases left in between. The length of the CDR3 is 17 residues. The germline V gene encodes CDR1 MNHEY and CDR2 SVGAGI. This entry comes from a study of T-cell memory formation after mild COVID-19. On the study more broadly: The TCR clusters were mostly specific to one donor.

The TCR comes from an adult woman who had mild COVID-19 (a few samples of this study predate the infection). Cell type and time point are not known. Sample: PBMCs or a T cell subset sorted from them (not recorded which). The gene calls are TRBV6-5 and TRBJ1-5; D remains unclear. The CDR3 reads CASSYSIPGQGNQPQHF. The CDR3 bases are TGTGCCAGCAGTTACTCGATTCCTGGGCAGGGCAATCAGCCCCAGCATTTT.